One sample yielded the 2 T cell receptor beta chains listed below, sequenced in a study of technical replicates of blood from a few donors. Sequencing used immunoSEQ multiplex PCR; TCRdb keeps in-frame clones, though not all of them. The sample has about 80,000 clones; around 94% are singletons. Sequenced input: T cells isolated from PBMCs. The receptors were sampled from a human donor in good health.

The chain employs TRBV28 and TRBJ1-1, with a possible D match to TRBD1 (6 bases). The V end lost 7 bases, the J end lost 4 bases, and 19 bases lay between the germline ends. The CDR3 has 15 amino acids. Germline-derived CDR1 and CDR2 are MDHEN and SYDVKM. CDR3 nucleotides: TGTGCCAGCAAACCCCCAGTAGACAGGTCCACTGAAGCTTTCTTT. This encodes CASKPPVDRSTEAFF. Full variable domain (remainder filled in from reference TRBV28 and TRBJ1-1): DVKVTQSSRYLVKRTGEKVFLECVQDMDHENMFWYRQDPGLGLRLIYFSYDVKMKEKGDIPEGYSVSREKKERFSLILESASTNQTSMYLCASKPPVDRSTEAFFGQGTRLTVV.

This clone was detected only once. This chain connects TRBV7-3 to TRBJ2-7, with 7 bases lining up with TRBD1. The junction had 9 bases not matched to a gene; V was cut back by 4 bases and J by 6 bases. The CDR3 has 14 residues. CDR1 is SGHTA and CDR2 is FQGTGA in the germline V gene. The CDR3 spells CASSSQTGISEQYF. In nucleotides, the CDR3 is TGTGCCAGCAGCTCCCAGACAGGGATTAGCGAGCAGTACTTC.